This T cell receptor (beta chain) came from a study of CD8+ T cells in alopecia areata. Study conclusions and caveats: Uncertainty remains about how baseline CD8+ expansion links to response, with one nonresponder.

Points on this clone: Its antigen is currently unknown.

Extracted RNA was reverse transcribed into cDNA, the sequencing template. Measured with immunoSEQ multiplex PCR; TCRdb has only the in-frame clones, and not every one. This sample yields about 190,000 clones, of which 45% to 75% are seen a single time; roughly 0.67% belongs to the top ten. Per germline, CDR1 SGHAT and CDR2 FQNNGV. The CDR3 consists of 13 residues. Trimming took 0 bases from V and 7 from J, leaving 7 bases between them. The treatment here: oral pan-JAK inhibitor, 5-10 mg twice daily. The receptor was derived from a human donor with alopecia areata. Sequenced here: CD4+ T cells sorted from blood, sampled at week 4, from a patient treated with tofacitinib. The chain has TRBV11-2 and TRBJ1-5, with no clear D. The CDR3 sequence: CASSLDRGQPQHF. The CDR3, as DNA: TGTGCCAGCAGCTTAGACCGGGGACAGCCCCAGCATTTT.